A selection of T cell receptor beta chains follows, all from one sample in a study of response to subunit inactivated influenza vaccine. TCRdb ran MiXCR on the RT-PCR reads and lists one entry per CDR3 protein. The table shows 650,000 to 850,000 distinct CDR3 sequences, with approximately 15% occurring only once. The source material was PBMCs from blood, sampled around 14 days before vaccination. These receptors were obtained from a middle-aged man who received an inactivated influenza vaccine. Each CDR3 is given with its conserved first and last residue. A D gene is named only where the DNA matches it firmly. The listing skips clone size in some rows; elsewhere it reads once, few, many or a size class.

d_gene,j_gene,v_gene,abundance,CDR3aa,CDR3nt
.,TRBJ2-3,TRBV5-1,many,CASSLYGDTQYF,TGCGCCAGCAGCTTGTACGGAGATACGCAGTATTTT
TRBD1,TRBJ2-7,TRBV2,.,CASSEAGQTYEQYF,TGTGCCAGCAGTGAAGCGGGACAGACCTACGAGCAGTACTTC
TRBD2,TRBJ2-3,TRBV7-2,.,CASSLAGLAGGQDTQYF,TGTGCCAGCAGCTTAGCGGGACTAGCGGGAGGGCAAGATACGCAGTATTTT
.,TRBJ2-1,TRBV20-1,.,CSASPQSWGYNEQFF,TGCAGTGCTAGTCCCCAAAGCTGGGGTTACAATGAGCAGTTCTTC
TRBD2,TRBJ2-7,TRBV20-1,few,CSARYTGTSSYEQYF,TGCAGTGCTAGATACACCGGGACTAGCTCCTACGAGCAGTACTTC
.,TRBJ2-7,TRBV15,.,CATSVTAGEQYF,TGTGCCACCAGCGTAACCGCGGGCGAGCAGTACTTC
.,TRBJ2-7,TRBV20-1,few,CSARPGNGDEQYF,TGCAGTGCTAGACCGGGGAACGGCGACGAGCAGTACTTC
.,TRBJ2-2,TRBV7-2,.,CASSLGVLAGELFF,TGTGCCAGCAGCTTAGGGGTCCTGGCCGGGGAGCTGTTTTTT
TRBD1,TRBJ1-1,TRBV20-1,few,CSESEQGRNTEAFF,TGCAGTGAATCTGAACAGGGGCGGAACACTGAAGCTTTCTTT
.,TRBJ1-1,TRBV12-3/TRBV12-4,many,CASSRYTEAFF,TGTGCCAGCAGCCGGTACACTGAAGCTTTCTTT
TRBD1,TRBJ2-1,TRBV7-2,.,CASRRIQGRLNEQFF,TGTGCCAGCAGACGTATACAGGGGCGATTGAATGAGCAGTTCTTC
.,TRBJ2-5,TRBV2,.,CASSETLYSDFQETQYF,TGTGCCAGCAGTGAAACCCTGTATTCAGACTTCCAAGAGACCCAGTACTTC
.,TRBJ2-7,TRBV10-3,few,CAISWRVGEQYF,TGTGCCATCAGTTGGAGGGTGGGCGAGCAGTACTTC
.,TRBJ2-2,TRBV27,.,CASSPLVAAGELFF,TGTGCCAGCAGCCCGTTGGTGGCGGCCGGGGAGCTGTTTTTT
.,TRBJ2-3,TRBV4-1,.,CASSQDKLKGRGTQYF,TGCGCCAGCAGCCAAGATAAATTAAAGGGACGCGGTACGCAGTATTTT
.,TRBJ1-6,TRBV11-2,.,CASSLGAGPYNSPLHF,TGTGCCAGCAGCTTAGGGGCAGGGCCCTATAATTCACCCCTCCACTTT
TRBD2,TRBJ2-1,TRBV27,.,CASALSGTTYNEQFF,TGTGCCAGCGCCCTCAGCGGGACCACCTACAATGAGCAGTTCTTC
.,TRBJ2-5,TRBV7-2,many,CASSLAGTGIPETQYF,TGTGCCAGCAGCTTAGCCGGGACCGGGATACCAGAGACCCAGTACTTC
TRBD2,TRBJ2-7,TRBV4-2,many,CASSQASVAGAYEQYF,TGTGCCAGCAGCCAAGCCTCGGTAGCGGGGGCCTACGAGCAGTACTTC
.,TRBJ1-5,TRBV5-6,.,CASSRQDQPQHF,TGTGCCAGCAGTCGACAGGATCAGCCCCAGCATTTT
TRBD1,TRBJ1-2,TRBV4-3,.,CASSQSTGGSGYTF,TGCGCCAGCAGCCAATCTACAGGGGGCTCTGGCTACACCTTC
TRBD2,TRBJ2-3,TRBV24-1,.,CATSRGRVADTQYF,TGTGCCACCAGTCGGGGGAGGGTTGCAGATACGCAGTATTTT
TRBD1,TRBJ1-5,TRBV20-1,many,CSARGTGGNQPQHF,TGCAGTGCTAGAGGGACAGGGGGCAATCAGCCCCAGCATTTT
.,TRBJ2-1,TRBV7-8,.,CASRPATGMNEQFF,TGTGCCAGCCGACCCGCTACCGGGATGAATGAGCAGTTCTTC
.,TRBJ1-2,TRBV30,.,CAYGGFHDYTF,TGTGCCTATGGGGGATTCCATGACTACACCTTC
.,TRBJ2-7,TRBV2,.,CASRVQAPGEQYF,TGTGCCAGCAGGGTCCAAGCTCCTGGCGAGCAGTACTTC
.,TRBJ2-3,TRBV28,few,CASSLSPGTASTDTQYF,TGTGCCAGCAGCCTGTCACCCGGGACGGCATCCACAGATACGCAGTATTTT